The sequence of this TCR beta chain was determined in a study of shared clonotypes between healthy human individuals. On the study more broadly: With ages of 18 to 49, the donors were a couple of women and three men. Whole-study results and caveats: Naive subsets tended to show greater estimated richness than memory subsets. Across a few donors, naive CD4 shared roughly 5.2%, naive CD8 around 4%, memory CD4 roughly 2.2%, memory CD8 about 0.38%.

CD8 cells regarded as naive lacked CD45RO, were positively chosen for CCR7, and omitted terminally differentiated effector memory CD45RA+ cells. Repertoires were generated with immunoSEQ multiplex PCR, while TCRdb's copy carries only in-frame clones and drops some. The sample includes roughly 810,000 clones, approximately 97% of them seen just once. This clone showed up just once. The antigen remains unidentified. The CDR3 loop spans 11 amino acids. The V gene end was trimmed by 10 bases and the J gene end by 7 bases; junction bases not matched to a gene: 5. Germline V gene lookup returns CDR1 LNHDA and CDR2 SQIVND (reference sequence).

The TCR was taken from a man younger than 40 in good health. The rearrangement links TRBV19 to TRBJ1-2; TRBD1 aligns across 8 bases. Sequencing input: naive CD8+ T cells sorted from blood. The CDR3 region is CATQGAGGYTF. The CDR3 DNA reads TGTGCCACTCAGGGGGCCGGTGGCTACACCTTC.